These 3 T cell receptor beta chains share one sample of origin, sequenced in a study of lymphopenia after photon versus proton radiotherapy. TCRdb's table, derived via immunoSEQ multiplex PCR, lists solely in-frame clones and lacks some. Of around 25,000 clones in the sample, approximately 84% were seen once. The specimen comprised peripheral blood, sampled from a patient treated with photon-based radiotherapy. The receptors here all came from a man aged 40-49 years with gastric cancer.

This chain's CDR3 is CASSRSTDTQYF. CDR3 nucleotides: TGTGCCAGCAGCCGTTCCACAGATACGCAGTATTTT. The V gene is TRBV5-8, the J gene TRBJ2-3; D remains ambiguous. CDR3 length: 12 residues. Germline loops: CDR1 SGHTS, CDR2 YDEGEE. Between the trimmed V and J ends, which lost 4 bases and 2 bases, there was a span of 5 bases.

V usage is TRBV4-2 and J usage is TRBJ1-1, with unresolved D. The germline V gene has CDR1 LGHNA and CDR2 YNFKEQ. The CDR3 totals 15 residues. V was cut by 1 base and J by 1 base, with 10 bases left in between. The CDR3 sequence: CASSQAVASNTEAFF. The CDR3 bases are TGTGCCAGCAGCCAAGCAGTAGCCTCGAACACTGAAGCTTTCTTT.

The rearrangement uses TRBV19 and TRBJ2-1; the D call may be TRBD1 or TRBD2 (6 bases each). Deletions cut 10 bases from V and 4 bases from J, with 23 bases between. Per germline, CDR1 LNHDA and CDR2 SQIVND (reference sequence). This CDR3 spans 16 amino acids. In nucleotides, the CDR3 is TGTGCCACCAAATATAGGGGGGACACCTTTTACAATGAGCAGTTCTTC. It specifies CATKYRGDTFYNEQFF.